This record looks at one TCR beta chain sequence and its context. The antigen is undetermined. The sample is drawn from a study of CD8+CD57+ T cells in acquired aplastic anemia. Overall study results and limits: Patients and controls turned out to have more than 25 CD8+ CDR3 sequences in common.

Genomic DNA constituted the template upon which TCR beta VDJ and CDR3 profiling was performed. Each CDR3 protein is one row after TCRdb ran MiXCR on the reads. The profile shows around 430,000 distinct CDR3 sequences, roughly 34% of them singletons. Germline CDR1 reads DFQATT; CDR2 reads SNEGSKA (reference sequence). V trimming: 6 bases; J trimming: 0 bases; junction bases outside the gene matches: 8. The CDR3 is 15 residues long. Patients picked for sequencing had shown CD8+CD57+ cell expansion detected by flow cytometry. Sequenced: sorted CD4+, CD8+, or CD8+CD57+ T cells (not recorded which) from PBMCs. This receptor was taken from a human donor with aplastic anemia. This sequence joins TRBV20-1 and TRBJ2-3; TRBD2 matches 8 bases. The chain's CDR3 is CSAWTSRISTDTQYF. Here the CDR3 DNA reads TGCAGTGCGTGGACTAGCCGGATTAGCACAGATACGCAGTATTTT.